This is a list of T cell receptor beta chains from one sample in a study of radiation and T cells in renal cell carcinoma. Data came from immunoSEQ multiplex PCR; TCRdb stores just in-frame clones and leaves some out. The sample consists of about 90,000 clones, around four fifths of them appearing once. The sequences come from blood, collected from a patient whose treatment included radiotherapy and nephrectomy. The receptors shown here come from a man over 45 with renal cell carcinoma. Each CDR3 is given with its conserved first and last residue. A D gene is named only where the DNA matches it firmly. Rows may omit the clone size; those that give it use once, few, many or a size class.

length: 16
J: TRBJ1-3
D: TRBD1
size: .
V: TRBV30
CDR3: CAWSRGRQGVGNTIYF
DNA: TGTGCCTGGTCCCGGGGGAGGCAGGGGGTTGGAAACACCATATATTTT

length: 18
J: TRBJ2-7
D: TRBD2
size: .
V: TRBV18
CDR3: CASSPPRTSGRAGYEQYF
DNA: TGTGCCAGCTCACCACCCCGGACTAGCGGGAGGGCCGGGTACGAGCAGTACTTC

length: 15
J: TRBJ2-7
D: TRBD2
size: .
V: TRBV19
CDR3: CASSRDSGSGYEQYF
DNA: TGTGCCAGTAGTCGGGATAGCGGGAGTGGGTACGAGCAGTACTTC

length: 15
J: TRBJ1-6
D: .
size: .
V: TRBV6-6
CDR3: CASSYSSQGFSPLHF
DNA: TGTGCCAGCAGTTACTCTTCGCAGGGATTCTCACCCCTCCACTTT

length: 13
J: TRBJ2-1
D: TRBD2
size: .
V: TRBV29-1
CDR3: CSVSRGGYNEQFF
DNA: TGCAGCGTTAGTCGCGGGGGGTACAATGAGCAGTTCTTC

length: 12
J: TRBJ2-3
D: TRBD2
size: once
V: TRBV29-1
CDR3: CSGASGADTQYF
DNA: TGCAGCGGGGCTAGCGGGGCAGATACGCAGTATTTT

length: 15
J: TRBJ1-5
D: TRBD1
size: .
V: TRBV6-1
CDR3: CASSEGRGYGQPQHF
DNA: TGTGCCAGCAGTGAAGGCAGGGGGTATGGTCAGCCCCAGCATTTT

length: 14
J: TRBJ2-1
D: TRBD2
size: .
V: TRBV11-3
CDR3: CASSLRAPGGEQFF
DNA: TGTGCCAGCAGCTTAAGGGCGCCGGGGGGTGAGCAGTTCTTC

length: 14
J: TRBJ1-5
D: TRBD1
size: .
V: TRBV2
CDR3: CASNRGQGNQPQHF
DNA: TGTGCCAGCAACAGGGGGCAAGGCAATCAGCCCCAGCATTTT

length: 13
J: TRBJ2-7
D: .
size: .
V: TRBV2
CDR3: CASIETLWDEQYF
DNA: TGTGCCAGCATTGAGACGCTCTGGGACGAGCAGTACTTC

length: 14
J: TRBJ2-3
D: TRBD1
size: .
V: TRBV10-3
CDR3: CAISRDRATDTQYF
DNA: TGTGCCATCAGCCGGGACAGGGCCACAGATACGCAGTATTTT

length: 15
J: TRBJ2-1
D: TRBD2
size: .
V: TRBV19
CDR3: CASSTGLAGRIEQFF
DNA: TGTGCCAGTAGTACCGGACTAGCGGGGCGGATCGAGCAGTTCTTC

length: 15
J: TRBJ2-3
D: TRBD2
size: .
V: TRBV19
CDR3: CASSRTSGYTDTQYF
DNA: TGTGCCAGTAGTAGGACTAGCGGATATACAGATACGCAGTATTTT

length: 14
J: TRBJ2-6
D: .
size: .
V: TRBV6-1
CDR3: CASRGISGANVLTF
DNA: TGTGCCAGCAGAGGGATTTCCGGGGCCAACGTCCTGACTTTC

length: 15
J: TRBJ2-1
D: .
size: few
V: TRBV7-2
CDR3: CASSPGVPQYNEQFF
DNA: TGTGCCAGCAGCCCGGGAGTCCCCCAATACAATGAGCAGTTCTTC

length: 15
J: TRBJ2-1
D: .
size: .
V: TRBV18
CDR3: CASSPPGAGYNEQFF
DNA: TGTGCCAGCTCACCCCCCGGGGCAGGGTACAATGAGCAGTTCTTC

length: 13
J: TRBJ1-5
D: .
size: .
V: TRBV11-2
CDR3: CASSLDLSGPQHF
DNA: TGTGCCAGCAGCTTAGATCTCTCGGGGCCCCAGCATTTT

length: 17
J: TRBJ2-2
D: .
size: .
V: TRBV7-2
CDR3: CASSLQGLPGNTGELFF
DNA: TGTGCCAGCAGCTTGCAGGGGCTTCCTGGCAACACCGGGGAGCTGTTTTTT

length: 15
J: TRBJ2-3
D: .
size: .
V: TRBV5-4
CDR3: CASSLKGSSTDTQYF
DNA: TGTGCCAGCAGCTTGAAGGGGTCTAGCACAGATACGCAGTATTTT

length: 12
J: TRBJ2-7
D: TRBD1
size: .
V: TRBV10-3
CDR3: CATGDRSYEQYF
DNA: TGTGCCACTGGGGACAGATCCTACGAGCAGTACTTC

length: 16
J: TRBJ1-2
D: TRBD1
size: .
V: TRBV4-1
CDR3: CASSRRDSQNYYGYTF
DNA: TGCGCCAGCAGCCGCCGGGACAGCCAAAACTACTATGGCTACACCTTC

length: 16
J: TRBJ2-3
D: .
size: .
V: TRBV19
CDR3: CASSIVGAVDPDTQYF
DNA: TGTGCCAGTAGTATAGTCGGGGCCGTCGATCCAGATACGCAGTATTTT

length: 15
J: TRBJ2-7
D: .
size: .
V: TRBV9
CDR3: CASSVGVEGLYEQYF
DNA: TGTGCCAGCAGCGTAGGGGTAGAGGGCCTCTACGAGCAGTACTTC

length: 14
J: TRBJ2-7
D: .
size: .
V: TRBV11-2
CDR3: CASSFGGGSYEQYF
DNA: TGTGCCAGCAGCTTCGGAGGGGGGTCCTACGAGCAGTACTTC

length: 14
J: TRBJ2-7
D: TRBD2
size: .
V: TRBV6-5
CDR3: CASRNSGGYGEQYF
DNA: TGTGCCAGCAGAAATAGCGGGGGGTATGGCGAGCAGTACTTC

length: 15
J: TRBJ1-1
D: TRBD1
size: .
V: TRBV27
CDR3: CASSSRTGGSTEAFF
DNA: TGTGCCAGCAGTTCTAGGACAGGGGGAAGCACTGAAGCTTTCTTT

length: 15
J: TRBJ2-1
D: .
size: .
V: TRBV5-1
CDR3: CASSEDSLSYNEQFF
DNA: TGCGCCAGCAGCGAGGACAGCCTCTCCTACAATGAGCAGTTCTTC

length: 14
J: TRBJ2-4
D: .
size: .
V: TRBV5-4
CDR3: CASSLEGVGNIQYF
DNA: TGTGCCAGCAGCTTGGAGGGAGTGGGAAACATTCAGTACTTC

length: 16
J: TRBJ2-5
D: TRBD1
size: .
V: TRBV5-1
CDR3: CASSIGQGAGWETQYF
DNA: TGCGCCAGCAGCATCGGACAGGGGGCGGGTTGGGAGACCCAGTACTTC

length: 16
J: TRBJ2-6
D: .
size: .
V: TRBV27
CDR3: CASSLFQNSGANVLTF
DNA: TGTGCCAGCAGTTTATTTCAGAACTCTGGGGCCAACGTCCTGACTTTC

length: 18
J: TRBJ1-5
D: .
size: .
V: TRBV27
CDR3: CASSLILARGVINQPQHF
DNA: TGTGCCAGCAGTTTAATTCTCGCTCGGGGGGTAATCAATCAGCCCCAGCATTTT

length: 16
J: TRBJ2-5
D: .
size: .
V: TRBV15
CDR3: CATSRDTSGYQETQYF
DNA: TGTGCCACCAGCAGAGATACCTCGGGGTACCAAGAGACCCAGTACTTC

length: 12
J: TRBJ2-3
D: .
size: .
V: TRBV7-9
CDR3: CASSFLGDTQYF
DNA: TGTGCCAGCAGCTTCCTCGGAGATACGCAGTATTTT

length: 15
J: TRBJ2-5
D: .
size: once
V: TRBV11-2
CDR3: CASSLGTRAGETQYF
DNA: TGTGCCAGCAGCTTAGGGACCCGGGCCGGCGAGACCCAGTACTTC

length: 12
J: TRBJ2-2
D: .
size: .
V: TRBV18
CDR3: CASSPSTGELFF
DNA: TGTGCCAGCTCCCCGAGCACCGGGGAGCTGTTTTTT

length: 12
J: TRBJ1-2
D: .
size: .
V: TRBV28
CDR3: CASSTGYNGYTF
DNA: TGTGCCAGCAGTACAGGGTATAATGGCTACACCTTC

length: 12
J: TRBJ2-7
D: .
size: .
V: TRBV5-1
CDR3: CASSSTGYEQYF
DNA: TGCGCCAGCAGCTCAACAGGGTACGAGCAGTACTTC

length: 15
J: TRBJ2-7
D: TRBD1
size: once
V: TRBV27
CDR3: CASSPRTGARYEQYF
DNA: TGTGCCAGCAGTCCGAGGACAGGGGCTCGTTACGAGCAGTACTTC

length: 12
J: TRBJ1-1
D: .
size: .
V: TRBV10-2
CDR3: CASRVGNTEAFF
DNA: TGCGCCAGTCGGGTAGGGAACACTGAAGCTTTCTTT

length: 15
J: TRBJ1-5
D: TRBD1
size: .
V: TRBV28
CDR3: CASSSGQGSHQPQHF
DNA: TGTGCCAGCAGTTCCGGACAGGGATCCCATCAGCCCCAGCATTTT

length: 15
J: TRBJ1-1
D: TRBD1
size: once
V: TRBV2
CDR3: CASSTRQGLNTEAFF
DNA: TGTGCCAGCAGTACCCGACAGGGTCTGAACACTGAAGCTTTCTTT

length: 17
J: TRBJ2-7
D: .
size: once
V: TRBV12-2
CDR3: CASRPGEPTGLIHEQYF
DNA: TGTGCAAGTCGCCCAGGGGAGCCGACAGGACTAATACACGAGCAGTACTTC

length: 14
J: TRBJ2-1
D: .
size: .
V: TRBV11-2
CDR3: CASSLHGTPNEQFF
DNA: TGTGCCAGCAGCTTACATGGGACACCCAATGAGCAGTTCTTC

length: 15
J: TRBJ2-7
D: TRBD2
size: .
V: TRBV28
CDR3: CASERGGISSYEQYF
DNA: TGTGCCAGCGAACGGGGAGGGATAAGCTCCTACGAGCAGTACTTC

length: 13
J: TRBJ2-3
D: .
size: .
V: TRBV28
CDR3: CIVAELITDTQYF
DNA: TGTATCGTAGCGGAGCTAATCACAGATACGCAGTATTTT

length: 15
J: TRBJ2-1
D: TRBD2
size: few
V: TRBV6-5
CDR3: CASSPLAGVYNEQFF
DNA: TGTGCCAGCAGCCCCCTAGCGGGGGTCTACAATGAGCAGTTCTTC

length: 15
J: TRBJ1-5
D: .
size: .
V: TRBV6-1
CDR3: CASRATQGSNQPQHF
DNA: TGTGCCAGCAGAGCCACACAGGGTAGCAATCAGCCCCAGCATTTT

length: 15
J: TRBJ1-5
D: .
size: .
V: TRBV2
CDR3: CASRAQPRTDQPQHF
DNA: TGTGCCAGCAGAGCCCAACCCCGGACGGATCAGCCCCAGCATTTT

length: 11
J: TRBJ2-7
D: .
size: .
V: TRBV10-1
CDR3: CASSDNYEQYF
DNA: TGCGCCAGCAGTGATAACTACGAGCAGTACTTC

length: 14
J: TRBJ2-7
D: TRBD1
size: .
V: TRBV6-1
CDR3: CASSEASVRDRGNF
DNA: TGTGCCAGCAGTGAAGCGAGTGTCCGGGACAGAGGGAACTTC

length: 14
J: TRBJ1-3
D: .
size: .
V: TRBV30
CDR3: CAWSWGNAGNTIYF
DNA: TGTGCCTGGAGTTGGGGGAATGCTGGAAACACCATATATTTT

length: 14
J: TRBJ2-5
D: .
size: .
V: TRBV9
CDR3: CASSVSTVQETQYF
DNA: TGTGCCAGCAGCGTATCGACAGTGCAAGAGACCCAGTACTTC

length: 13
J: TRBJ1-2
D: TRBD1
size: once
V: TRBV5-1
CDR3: CASSIQGEEGYTF
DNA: TGCGCCAGCAGCATCCAGGGGGAGGAGGGCTACACCTTC

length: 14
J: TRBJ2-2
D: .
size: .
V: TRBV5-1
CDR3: CATRSRVDTGELFF
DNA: TGCGCCACCAGGAGCAGGGTGGACACCGGGGAGCTGTTTTTT

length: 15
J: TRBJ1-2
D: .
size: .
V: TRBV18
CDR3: CASSPQGQPNYGYTF
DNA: TGTGCCAGCTCACCACAAGGACAGCCAAACTATGGCTACACCTTC

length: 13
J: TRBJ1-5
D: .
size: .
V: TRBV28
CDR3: CASNSGAYQPQHF
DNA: TGTGCCAGCAATTCAGGGGCCTATCAGCCCCAGCATTTT

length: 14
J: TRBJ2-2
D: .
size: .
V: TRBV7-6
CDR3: CASSLPGSTGELFF
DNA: TGTGCCAGCAGCTTACCCGGGTCCACCGGGGAGCTGTTTTTT